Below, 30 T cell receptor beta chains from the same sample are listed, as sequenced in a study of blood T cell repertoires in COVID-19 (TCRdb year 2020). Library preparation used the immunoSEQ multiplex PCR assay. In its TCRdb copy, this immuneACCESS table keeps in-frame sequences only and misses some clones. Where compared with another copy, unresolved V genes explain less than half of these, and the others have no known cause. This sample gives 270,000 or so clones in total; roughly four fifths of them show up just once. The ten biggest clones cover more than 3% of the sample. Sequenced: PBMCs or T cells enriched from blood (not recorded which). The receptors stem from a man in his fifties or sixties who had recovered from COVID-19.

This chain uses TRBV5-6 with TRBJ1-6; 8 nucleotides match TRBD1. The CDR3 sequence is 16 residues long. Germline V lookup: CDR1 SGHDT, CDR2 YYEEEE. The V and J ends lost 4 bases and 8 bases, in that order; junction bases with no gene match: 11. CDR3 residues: CASSPDRGVRDSPLHF. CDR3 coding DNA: TGTGCCAGCAGCCCTGACAGGGGAGTTAGGGATTCACCCCTCCACTTT.

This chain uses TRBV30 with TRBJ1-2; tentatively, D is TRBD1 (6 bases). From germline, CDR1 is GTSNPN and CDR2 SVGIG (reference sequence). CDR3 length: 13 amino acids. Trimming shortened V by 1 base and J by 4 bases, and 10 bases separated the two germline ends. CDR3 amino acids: CAWSGGQFYGYTF. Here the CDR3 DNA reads TGTGCCTGGAGTGGGGGGCAGTTCTATGGCTACACCTTC.

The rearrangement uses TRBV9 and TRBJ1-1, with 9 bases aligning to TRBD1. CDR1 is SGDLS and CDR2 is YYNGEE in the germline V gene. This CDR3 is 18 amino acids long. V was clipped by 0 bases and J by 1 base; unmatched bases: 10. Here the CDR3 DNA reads TGTGCCAGCAGCGTAGATCCGCTCGGGACAGGGACGAACACTGAAGCTTTCTTT. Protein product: CASSVDPLGTGTNTEAFF.

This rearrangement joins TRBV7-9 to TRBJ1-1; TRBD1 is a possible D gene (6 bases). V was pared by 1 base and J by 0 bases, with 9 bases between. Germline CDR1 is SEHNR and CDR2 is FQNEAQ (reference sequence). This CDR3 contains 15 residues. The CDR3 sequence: CASSLGQAMNTEAFF. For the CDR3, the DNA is TGTGCCAGCAGCTTAGGACAGGCCATGAACACTGAAGCTTTCTTT.

This CDR3 reads CASSPAGGETGELFF. The CDR3 DNA reads TGCGCCAGCAGCCCGGCCGGGGGGGAGACCGGGGAGCTGTTTTTT. This chain links TRBV5-1 with TRBJ2-2, with 8 bases lining up with TRBD2. CDR3 length equals 15 residues. With V trimmed by 4 bases and J by 5 bases, 7 bases remained unmatched. Germline V gene lookup returns CDR1 SGHRS and CDR2 YFSETQ.

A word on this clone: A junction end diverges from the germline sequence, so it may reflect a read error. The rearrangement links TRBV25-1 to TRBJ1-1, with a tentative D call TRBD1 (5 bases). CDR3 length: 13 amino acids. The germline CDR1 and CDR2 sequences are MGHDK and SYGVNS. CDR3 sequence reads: CASSEVGVGEAFF. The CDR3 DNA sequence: TGTGCCAGTAGTGAAGTAGGGGTGGGCGAAGCTTTCTTT. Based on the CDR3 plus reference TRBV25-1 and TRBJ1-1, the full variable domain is EADIYQTPRYLVIGTGKKITLECSQTMGHDKMYWYQQDPGMELHLIHYSYGVNSTEKGDLSSESTVSRIRTEHFPLTLESARPSHTSQYLCASSEVGVGEAFFGQGTRLTVV.

The CDR3 loop reads CASSPTAGSSYNEQFF. The CDR3 DNA is TGTGCCAGCAGCCCAACGGCGGGTAGCTCCTACAATGAGCAGTTCTTC. The chain combines TRBV11-2 with TRBJ2-1; possible D gene TRBD2, 5 bases. Germline V gene lookup returns CDR1 SGHAT and CDR2 FQNNGV. The CDR3 sequence is 16 residues long. Deletions cut 5 bases from V and 0 bases from J, with 14 bases between.

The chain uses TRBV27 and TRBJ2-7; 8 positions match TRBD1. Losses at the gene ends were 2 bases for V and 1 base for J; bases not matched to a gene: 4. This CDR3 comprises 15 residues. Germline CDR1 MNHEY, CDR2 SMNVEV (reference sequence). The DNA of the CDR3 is TGTGCCAGCAGTTTAACTGGGACAGGTTCCTACGAGCAGTACTTC. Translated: CASSLTGTGSYEQYF.

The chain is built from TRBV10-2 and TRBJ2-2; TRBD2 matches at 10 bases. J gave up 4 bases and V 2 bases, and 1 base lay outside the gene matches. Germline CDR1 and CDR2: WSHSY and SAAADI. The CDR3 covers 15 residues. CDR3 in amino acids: CASSEVAGGTGELFF. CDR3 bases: TGCGCCAGCAGTGAGGTAGCGGGGGGCACCGGGGAGCTGTTTTTT.

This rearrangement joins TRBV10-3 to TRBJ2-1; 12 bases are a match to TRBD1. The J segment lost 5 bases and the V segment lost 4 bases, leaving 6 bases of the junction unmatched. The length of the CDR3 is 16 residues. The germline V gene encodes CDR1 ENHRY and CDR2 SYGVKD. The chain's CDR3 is CAISGSGTGGNNEQFF. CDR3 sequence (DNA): TGTGCCATCAGTGGGTCGGGGACAGGGGGCAACAATGAGCAGTTCTTC.

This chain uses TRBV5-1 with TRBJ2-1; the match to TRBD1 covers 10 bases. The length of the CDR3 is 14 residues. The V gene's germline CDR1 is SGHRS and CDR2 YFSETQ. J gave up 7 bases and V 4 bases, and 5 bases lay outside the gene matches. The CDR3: CASSTRDRGNEQFF. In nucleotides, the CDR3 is TGCGCCAGCAGCACCCGGGACAGGGGAAATGAGCAGTTCTTC. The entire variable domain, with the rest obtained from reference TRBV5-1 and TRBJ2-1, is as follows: KAGVTQTPRYLIKTRGQQVTLSCSPISGHRSVSWYQQTPGQGLQFLFEYFSETQRNKGNFPGRFSGRQFSNSRSEMNVSTLELGDSALYLCASSTRDRGNEQFFGPGTRLTVL.

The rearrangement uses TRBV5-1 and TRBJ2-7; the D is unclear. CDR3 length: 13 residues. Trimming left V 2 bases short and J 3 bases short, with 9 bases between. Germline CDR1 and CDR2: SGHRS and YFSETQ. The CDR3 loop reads CASSFTRGYEQYF. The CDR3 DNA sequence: TGCGCCAGCAGCTTTACCCGCGGCTACGAGCAGTACTTC.

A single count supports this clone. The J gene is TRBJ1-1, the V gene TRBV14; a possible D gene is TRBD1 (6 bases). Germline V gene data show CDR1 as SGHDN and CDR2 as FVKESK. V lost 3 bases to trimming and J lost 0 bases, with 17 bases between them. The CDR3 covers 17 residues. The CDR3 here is CASSHRRGGIMNTEAFF. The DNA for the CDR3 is TGTGCCAGCAGCCATAGAAGGGGGGGGATTATGAACACTGAAGCTTTCTTT.

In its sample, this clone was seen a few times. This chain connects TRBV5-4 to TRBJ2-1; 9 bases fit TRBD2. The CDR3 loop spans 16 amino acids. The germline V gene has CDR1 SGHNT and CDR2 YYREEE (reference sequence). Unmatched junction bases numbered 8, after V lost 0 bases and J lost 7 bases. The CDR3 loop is CASSLGGAGGPNEQFF. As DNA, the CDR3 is TGTGCCAGCAGCTTGGGCGGGGCGGGAGGGCCGAATGAGCAGTTCTTC.

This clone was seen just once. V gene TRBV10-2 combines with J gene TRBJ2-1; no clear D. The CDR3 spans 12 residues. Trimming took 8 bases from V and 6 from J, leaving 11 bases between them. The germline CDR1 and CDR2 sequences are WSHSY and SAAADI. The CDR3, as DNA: TGCGCCAGCCGCCGGTCGGGCAATGAGCAGTTCTTC. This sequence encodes CASRRSGNEQFF.

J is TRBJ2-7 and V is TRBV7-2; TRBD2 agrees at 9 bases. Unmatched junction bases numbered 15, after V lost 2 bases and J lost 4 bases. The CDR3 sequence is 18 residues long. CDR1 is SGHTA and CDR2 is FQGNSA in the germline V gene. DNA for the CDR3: TGTGCCAGCAGCTTATCCCCTAGCGGGGCTCCTCATCAATACGAGCAGTACTTC. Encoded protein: CASSLSPSGAPHQYEQYF.

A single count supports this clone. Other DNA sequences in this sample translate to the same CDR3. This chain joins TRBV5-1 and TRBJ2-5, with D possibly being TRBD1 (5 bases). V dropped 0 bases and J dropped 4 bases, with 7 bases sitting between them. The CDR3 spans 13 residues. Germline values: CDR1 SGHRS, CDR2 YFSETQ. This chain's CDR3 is CASSLEGRETQYF. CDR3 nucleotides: TGCGCCAGCAGCTTGGAGGGGCGAGAGACCCAGTACTTC.

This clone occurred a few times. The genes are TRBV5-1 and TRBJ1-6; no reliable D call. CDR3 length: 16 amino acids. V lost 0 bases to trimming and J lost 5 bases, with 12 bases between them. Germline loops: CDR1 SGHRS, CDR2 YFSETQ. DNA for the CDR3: TGCGCCAGCAGCTTGGCCGTTTCAGGCAATAATTCACCCCTCCACTTT. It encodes CASSLAVSGNNSPLHF.

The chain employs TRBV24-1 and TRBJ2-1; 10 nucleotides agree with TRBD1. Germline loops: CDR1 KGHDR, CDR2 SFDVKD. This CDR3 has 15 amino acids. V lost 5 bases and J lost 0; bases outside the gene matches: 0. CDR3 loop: CATSGTGGSYNEQFF. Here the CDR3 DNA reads TGTGCCACCAGTGGGACAGGGGGCTCCTACAATGAGCAGTTCTTC.

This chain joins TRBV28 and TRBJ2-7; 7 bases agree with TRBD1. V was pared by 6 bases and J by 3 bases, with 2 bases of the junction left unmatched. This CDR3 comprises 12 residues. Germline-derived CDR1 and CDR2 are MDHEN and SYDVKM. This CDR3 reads CASRRTGYEQYF. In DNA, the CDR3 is TGTGCCAGCAGACGGACAGGCTACGAGCAGTACTTC.

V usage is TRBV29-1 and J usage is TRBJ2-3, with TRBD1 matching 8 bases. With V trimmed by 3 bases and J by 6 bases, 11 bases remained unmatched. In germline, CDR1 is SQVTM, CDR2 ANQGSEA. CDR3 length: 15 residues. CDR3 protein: CSVDGGTGGPDTQYF. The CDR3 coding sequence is TGCAGCGTTGATGGTGGAACAGGGGGGCCGGATACGCAGTATTTT.

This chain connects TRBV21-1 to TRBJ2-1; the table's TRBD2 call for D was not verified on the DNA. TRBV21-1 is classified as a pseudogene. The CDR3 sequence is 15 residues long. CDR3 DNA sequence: TGTGCCAGCAGCAAAGTGGCTAGCGGGGGCTATGAGCAGTTCTTC. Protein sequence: CASSKVASGGYEQFF.

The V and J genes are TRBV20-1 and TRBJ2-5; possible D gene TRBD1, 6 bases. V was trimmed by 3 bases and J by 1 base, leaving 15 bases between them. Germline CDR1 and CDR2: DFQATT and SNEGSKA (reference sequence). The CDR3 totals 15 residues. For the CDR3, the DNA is TGCAGTGCTAGTAACGCTCGGACAGTCCAAGAGACCCAGTACTTC. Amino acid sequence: CSASNARTVQETQYF.

The CDR3 bases are TGTGCCAGCAGCCCGAGCGGGAGCACAGATACGCAGTATTTT. This codes for CASSPSGSTDTQYF. The V gene is TRBV7-8, the J gene TRBJ2-3; D possibly corresponds to TRBD2 (6 bases). CDR1 SGHVS and CDR2 FQNEAQ come from the germline V gene. The V end was cut by 5 bases, the J end by 0 bases, with 9 bases between. The CDR3 length is 14 residues. Full variable domain (outside the CDR3, taken from reference TRBV7-8 and TRBJ2-3): GAGVSQSPRYKVAKRGQDVALRCDPISGHVSLFWYQQALGQGPEFLTYFQNEAQLDKSGLPSDRFFAERPEGSVSTLKIQRTQQEDSAVYLCASSPSGSTDTQYFGPGTRLTVL.

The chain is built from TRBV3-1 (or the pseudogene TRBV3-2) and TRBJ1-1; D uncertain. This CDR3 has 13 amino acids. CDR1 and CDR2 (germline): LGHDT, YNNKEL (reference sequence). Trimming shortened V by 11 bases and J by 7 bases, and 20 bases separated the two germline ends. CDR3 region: CAAQSGAKGEAFF. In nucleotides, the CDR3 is TGTGCCGCCCAATCGGGAGCAAAGGGTGAAGCTTTCTTT.

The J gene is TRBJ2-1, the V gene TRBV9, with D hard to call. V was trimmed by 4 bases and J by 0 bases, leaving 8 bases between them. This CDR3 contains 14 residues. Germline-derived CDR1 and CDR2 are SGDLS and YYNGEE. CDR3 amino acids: CASSPWASYNEQFF. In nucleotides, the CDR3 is TGTGCCAGCAGCCCGTGGGCCTCCTACAATGAGCAGTTCTTC.

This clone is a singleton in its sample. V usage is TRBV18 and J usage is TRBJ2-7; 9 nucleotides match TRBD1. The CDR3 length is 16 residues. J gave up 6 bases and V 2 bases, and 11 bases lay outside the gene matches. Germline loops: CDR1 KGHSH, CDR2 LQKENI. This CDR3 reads CASSPSGTGLVTEQYF. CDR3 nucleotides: TGTGCCAGCTCACCAAGTGGGACAGGGTTAGTGACCGAGCAGTACTTC.

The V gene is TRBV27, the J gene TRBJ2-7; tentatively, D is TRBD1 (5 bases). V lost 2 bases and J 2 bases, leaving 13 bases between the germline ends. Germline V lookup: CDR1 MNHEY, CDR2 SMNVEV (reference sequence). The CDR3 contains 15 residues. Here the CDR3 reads CASSLDEDTTYEQYF. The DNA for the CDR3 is TGTGCCAGCAGTTTAGATGAGGACACTACCTACGAGCAGTACTTC.

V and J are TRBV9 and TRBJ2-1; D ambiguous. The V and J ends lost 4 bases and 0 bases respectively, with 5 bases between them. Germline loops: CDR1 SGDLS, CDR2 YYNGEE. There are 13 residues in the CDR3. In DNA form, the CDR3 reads TGTGCCAGCAGCCCCAGCTCCTACAATGAGCAGTTCTTC. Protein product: CASSPSSYNEQFF.

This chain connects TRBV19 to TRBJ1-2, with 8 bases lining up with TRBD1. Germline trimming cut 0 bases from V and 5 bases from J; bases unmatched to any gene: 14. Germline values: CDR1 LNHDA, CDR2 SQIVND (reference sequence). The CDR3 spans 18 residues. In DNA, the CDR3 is TGTGCCAGTAGTATAGACGCAGGATCGGCTCAGGGGGCGTATGGCTACACCTTC. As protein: CASSIDAGSAQGAYGYTF.